The clone carrying this T cell receptor (beta chain) was detected a few times. What it binds is unknown. This sample is part of a study of post-analysis software for immune sequencing data. Background on the study: Patients had relapsing-remitting, secondary progressive or progressive-relapsing multiple sclerosis; some lacked subtype. Study results and limitations: Controls had significantly higher normalized Chao1 diversity than multiple sclerosis patients. The F measure placed samples prepared in the same batch into strongly shared clusters.

Included in the TCR beta cDNA libraries were unique molecular identifiers. Researchers reported a few hundred thousand cDNA molecules coming from approximately 0.95 to 9.8 million T cells. One entry per CDR3 protein, called by TCRdb with MiXCR from the PCR reads. The repertoire holds approximately 400,000 distinct CDR3 sequences, with about a third as singletons. The clonotype was recovered from a girl aged 10-17 years with multiple sclerosis. The sequenced sample consisted of blood.

CDR3 sequence reads: CASQGASNQPQHF. In DNA, the CDR3 is TGTGCCAGCCAGGGGGCTAGCAATCAGCCCCAGCATTTT. The rearrangement joins TRBV7-2 to TRBJ1-5; 8 bases agree with TRBD1. CDR3 length equals 13 residues. With 8 bases clipped from V and 0 bases from J, the junction kept 0 bases outside the gene matches. Germline CDR1 is SGHTA and CDR2 is FQGNSA.